The clone carrying this TCR beta chain showed up many times. Germline V gives CDR1 SGHRS, CDR2 YFSETQ. V was trimmed by 0 bases and J by 2 bases, leaving 5 bases between them. The CDR3 has 13 amino acids. The sample comes from a study of neurological immune-mediated disorders. The method for making cDNA was 5'RACE, and it used 10-nucleotide random UMIs. From the 5' RACE reads, TCRdb called clonotypes with MiXCR, one entry per CDR3 protein. Of tens of thousands of distinct CDR3 sequences listed, 11% are singletons. The receptor's source is a woman aged 25 to 39 with HTLV-1-associated myelopathy (HAM/TSP). The gene calls are TRBV5-1 and TRBJ1-1; D remains unclear. The specimen sequenced was CD4+ T cells from blood. In DNA, the CDR3 is TGCGCCAGCAGCTTGGACAGAAACACTGAAGCTTTCTTT. Translating it yields CASSLDRNTEAFF.